This T cell receptor (beta chain) was captured in a study of blood T cell repertoires in COVID-19. At the level of the study: COVID-19 samples collected from the United States, Italy and Spain covered acute and convalescent phases. PBMCs, B-cell-depleted T cells, or T cells were the source of the cDNA or gDNA that made up the material.

Generated by immunoSEQ multiplex PCR, the TCRdb table keeps only in-frame clones and is missing some. This table holds hundreds of thousands of clones, over 85% found once. Adults between roughly 18 and 95 years of age took part from some 25 US areas. This sequence was found in a man aged 55 to 70 who had recovered from COVID-19. The specimen sequenced was PBMCs or T cells enriched from blood (not recorded which).

The CDR3 bases are TGTGCCAGCAGCTTGGCGGGGGAGTGGGTATACACTGAAGCTTTCTTT. It encodes CASSLAGEWVYTEAFF. The V gene is TRBV5-6, the J gene TRBJ1-1, with D perhaps matching TRBD1 (5 bases). V was cut by 0 bases and J by 3 bases, with 15 bases left in between. There are 16 residues in the CDR3. The germline CDR1 and CDR2 sequences are SGHDT and YYEEEE.